Below are 5 T cell receptor beta chains sequenced from a single sample in a study of PD-L1 blockade in urothelial cancer. Time point specified: pretreatment peripheral blood. Data came from immunoSEQ multiplex PCR; TCRdb stores just in-frame clones and leaves some out. Among 50,000 to 65,000 clones listed, about 86% were seen once. The sample here was PBMCs, taken around atezolizumab (anti-PD-L1) treatment. The receptors stem from a man in his 70s with urothelial cancer.

This clone has just a few counts. The chain couples TRBV27 to TRBJ2-1; the D gene is possibly TRBD1 (6 bases). From germline, CDR1 is MNHEY and CDR2 SMNVEV (reference sequence). The ends were cut back, 6 bases at V and 4 bases at J, with 7 bases in the middle. This CDR3 comprises 12 residues. Here the CDR3 reads CASSDRYNEQFF. For the CDR3, the DNA is TGTGCCAGCAGCGACAGGTACAATGAGCAGTTCTTC.

This clone has a count of ten or more. The chain links TRBV4-1 to TRBJ2-1; weak D call: TRBD1 (5 bases). V lost 2 bases and J 0 bases, leaving 11 bases between the germline ends. This CDR3 is built from 16 residues. The germline CDR1 and CDR2 sequences are MGHRA and YSYEKL. CDR3 in amino acids: CASSQLDIVSYNEQFF. CDR3 sequence (DNA): TGCGCCAGCAGCCAACTGGACATCGTCTCCTACAATGAGCAGTTCTTC.

The chain combines TRBV25-1 with TRBJ2-7, with TRBD2 identical over 10 bases. This CDR3 is built from 14 residues. Losses at the gene ends were 8 bases for V and 4 bases for J; bases not matched to a gene: 8. In germline, CDR1 is MGHDK, CDR2 SYGVNS. The CDR3 DNA sequence: TGTGCCAGCCGGCAGACTAGCGGGTCATACGAGCAGTACTTC. Translated, it gives CASRQTSGSYEQYF.

For the CDR3, the DNA is TGTGCCAGCAGCCAGTCGACAGGGACCAACCCTACGAACACTGAAGCTTTCTTT. This codes for CASSQSTGTNPTNTEAFF. The chain combines TRBV14 with TRBJ1-1; 7 nucleotides line up with TRBD1. This CDR3 region has 18 residues. Unmatched junction bases numbered 14, after V lost 3 bases and J lost 1 base. From germline, CDR1 is SGHDN and CDR2 FVKESK.

The V gene is TRBV4-2, the J gene TRBJ1-4; no clear D. The germline CDR1 and CDR2 sequences are LGHNA and YNFKEQ. The CDR3 extends over 15 amino acids. Between the trimmed V and J ends, which lost 0 bases and 3 bases, there was a span of 8 bases. The CDR3 sequence is CASSQEPGSNEKLFF. As DNA, the CDR3 is TGTGCCAGCAGCCAAGAACCCGGGTCTAATGAAAAACTGTTTTTT.